This T cell receptor (beta chain) originates from a study of T cell responses to AZD1222 COVID-19 vaccine. Sequenced by immunoSEQ multiplex PCR; TCRdb stores in-frame clones only, minus some. The sample lists some 150,000 clones, 70% to 90% occurring once. As for this clone: Antigen: not known.

The CDR3 runs to 15 residues. The V gene's germline CDR1 is LGHNA and CDR2 YSLEER. V was trimmed by 0 bases and J by 0 bases, leaving 6 bases between them. Study-wide results and caveats: Unmutated variant regions are reportedly the target of nearly half of TCRs that are spike-specific. Repertoire collection took place solely once the T cell response had peaked.

The gene calls are TRBV4-3 and TRBJ1-5; D remains unclear. The receptor's source is an adult who received the AZD1222 COVID-19 vaccine. Source: peripheral blood, taken 28 days after the second AZD1222 dose. CDR3 bases: TGCGCCAGCAGCCAAGATGTCAGTAGCAATCAGCCCCAGCATTTT. It codes for CASSQDVSSNQPQHF.